One and the same sample provided the 3 T cell receptor beta chains below, sequenced in a study of radiotherapy plus CTLA-4 blockade in lung cancer. Produced via immunoSEQ multiplex PCR; TCRdb's table is partial and in-frame only. The repertoire consists of tens of thousands of clones, with roughly 78% occurring once and the leading ten covering 10%. The material sequenced was peripheral blood, taken from a patient treated with radiotherapy plus ipilimumab. These receptor sequences come from a human donor with non-small cell lung cancer who had a complete response to radiotherapy plus ipilimumab.

The J gene is TRBJ1-1, the V gene TRBV5-8, with 9 positions matching TRBD1. The CDR3 runs 14 residues. After removal of 6 bases from V and 6 bases from J, the junction contained 9 bases not matched to a gene. The germline CDR1 and CDR2 sequences are SGHTS and YDEGEE. In nucleotides, the CDR3 is TGTGCCAGCAACCTCCGGGACAGGGTCGCTGAAGCTTTCTTT. It codes for CASNLRDRVAEAFF. Combining the CDR3 with reference TRBV5-8 and TRBJ1-1 gives the whole variable domain EAGVTQSPTHLIKTRGQQATLRCSPISGHTSVYWYQQALGLGLQFLLWYDEGEERNRGNFPPRFSGRQFPNYSSELNVNALELEDSALYLCASNLRDRVAEAFFGQGTRLTVV.

The chain uses TRBV15 and TRBJ2-5; D remains unclear. V lost 0 bases to trimming and J lost 5 bases, with 13 bases between them. Germline V gene lookup returns CDR1 LNHNV and CDR2 YYDKDF (reference sequence). This CDR3 has 15 amino acids. As DNA, the CDR3 is TGTGCCACCAGCAGAGACGAAGGTGTAGACGAGACCCAGTACTTC. It translates to CATSRDEGVDETQYF.

The gene calls are TRBV5-6 and TRBJ2-5; 9 bases line up with TRBD1. V trimming: 4 bases; J trimming: 3 bases; junction bases outside the gene matches: 4. Germline V CDR1 and CDR2: SGHDT, YYEEEE. This CDR3 has 14 amino acids. The CDR3 sequence is CASSVDRGEETQYF. DNA of the CDR3: TGTGCCAGCAGCGTAGACAGGGGGGAAGAGACCCAGTACTTC.